This T cell receptor (beta chain) was sequenced for a study of blood T cell repertoires in COVID-19. The overall study: PBMCs, B-cell-depleted T cells, or T cells provided the cDNA or gDNA that made up the material.

Across 24 US areas, participants ranged in age from 18 to 89 years. How the authors handled the data: Counts of nucleated cells, estimated from reference gene primer amplification, were obtained. Method: immunoSEQ multiplex PCR; TCRdb's copy keeps in-frame clones and lacks some. V, J and clone size reflect that table, while D and trimming were determined from the DNA. The data show roughly 250,000 clones, roughly 87% seen once. This clonotype was sampled from a woman under 40 with acute COVID-19. Specimen: PBMCs or T cells enriched from blood (not recorded which).

For the CDR3, the DNA is TGTGCCAGCAGCTTATCCGGACAGGGAAACTATGGCTACACCTTC. Translating it yields CASSLSGQGNYGYTF. The chain has TRBV11-2 and TRBJ1-2, with TRBD1 matching 8 bases. V was pared by 2 bases and J by 2 bases, with 4 bases of the junction left unmatched. The length of the CDR3 is 15 residues. Germline CDR1 is SGHAT and CDR2 is FQNNGV. Using reference TRBV11-2 and TRBJ1-2 for the parts outside the CDR3, the full variable domain is EAGVAQSPRYKIIEKRQSVAFWCNPISGHATLYWYQQILGQGPKLLIQFQNNGVVDDSQLPKDRFSAERLKGVDSTLKIQPAKLEDSAVYLCASSLSGQGNYGYTFGSGTRLTVV.